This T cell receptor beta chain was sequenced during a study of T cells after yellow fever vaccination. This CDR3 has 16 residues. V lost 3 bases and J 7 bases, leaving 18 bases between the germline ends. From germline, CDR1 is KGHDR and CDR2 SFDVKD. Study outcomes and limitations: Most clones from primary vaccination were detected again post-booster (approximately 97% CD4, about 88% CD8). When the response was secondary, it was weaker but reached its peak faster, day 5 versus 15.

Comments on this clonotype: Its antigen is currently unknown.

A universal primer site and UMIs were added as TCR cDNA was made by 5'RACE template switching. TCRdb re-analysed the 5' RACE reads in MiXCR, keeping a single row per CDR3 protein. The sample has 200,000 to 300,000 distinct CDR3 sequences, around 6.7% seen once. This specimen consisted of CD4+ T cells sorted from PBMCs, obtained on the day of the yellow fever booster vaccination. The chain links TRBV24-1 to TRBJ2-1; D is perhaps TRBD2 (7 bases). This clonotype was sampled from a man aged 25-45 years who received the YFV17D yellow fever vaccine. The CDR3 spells CATSDPGEGRENEQFF. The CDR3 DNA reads TGTGCCACCAGTGATCCAGGGGAGGGCCGTGAGAATGAGCAGTTCTTC.